The 22 T cell receptor beta chains reported below all come from one sample, sequenced in a study of CD8+ T cells in alopecia areata. After isolation, RNA underwent reverse transcription to generate cDNA as the sequencing template. Sequencing used immunoSEQ multiplex PCR; TCRdb keeps in-frame clones, though not all of them. The sample has 95,000 to 150,000 clones; approximately 60% are singletons. The treatment: oral pan-JAK inhibitor, 5-10 mg twice daily. This material consisted of CD4+ T cells sorted from blood, taken at week 4, from a patient treated with tofacitinib. These receptors originate from a human donor with alopecia areata.

The rearrangement links TRBV7-3 to TRBJ2-5; 11 bases align to TRBD2. The CDR3 runs 14 residues. The germline V gene has CDR1 SGHTA and CDR2 FQGTGA. The trim removed 5 bases at V and 5 bases at J, leaving 4 bases unmatched. CDR3 region: CASSRLAGMETQYF. Written as DNA, the CDR3 is TGTGCCAGCAGCCGACTAGCGGGAATGGAGACCCAGTACTTC.

This clone was seen once. The V call is TRBV5-1, the J call TRBJ2-2; 7 bases map to TRBD2. This CDR3 is 17 amino acids long. Trimming removed 0 bases from V and 1 base from J; junction bases left unmatched: 6. Germline V gives CDR1 SGHRS, CDR2 YFSETQ. CDR3 coding DNA: TGCGCCAGCAGCTTGGCCGGAGCGGGGAGGAACACCGGGGAGCTGTTTTTT. It is translated as CASSLAGAGRNTGELFF. The full variable domain, rest sourced from reference TRBV5-1 and TRBJ2-2, is KAGVTQTPRYLIKTRGQQVTLSCSPISGHRSVSWYQQTPGQGLQFLFEYFSETQRNKGNFPGRFSGRQFSNSRSEMNVSTLELGDSALYLCASSLAGAGRNTGELFFGEGSRLTVL.

This clone was seen only a few times. V usage is TRBV6-6 and J usage is TRBJ1-5; D gene unclear. The CDR3 has 12 residues. Germline CDR1 is MNHNY and CDR2 is SVGAGI (reference sequence). V lost 0 bases and J lost 11, with 8 bases in between. The DNA of the CDR3 is TGTGCCAGCAGTTACTCGAAGGAAACCCAGCATTTT. Translated, it gives CASSYSKETQHF.

The V call is TRBV29-1, the J call TRBJ2-5; the match to TRBD2 covers 7 bases. V was pared by 0 bases and J by 2 bases, with 6 bases of the junction left unmatched. The CDR3 has 15 amino acids. Germline CDR1 reads SQVTM; CDR2 reads ANQGSEA. The CDR3 is CSVEDPLRGQETQYF. The CDR3 DNA reads TGCAGCGTTGAAGATCCTCTGCGGGGGCAAGAGACCCAGTACTTC.

The gene calls are TRBV5-1 and TRBJ2-5, with unresolved D. The CDR3 extends over 14 amino acids. Germline lookup yields CDR1 SGHRS and CDR2 YFSETQ. V lost 5 bases, J lost 1 base, and 12 bases lay in between. The CDR3 DNA sequence: TGCGCCAGCAGAGACGGCTGGTCCCAAGAGACCCAGTACTTC. Translation gives CASRDGWSQETQYF.

The V gene is TRBV4-3, the J gene TRBJ2-3; D is unresolved. The length of the CDR3 is 14 residues. V was trimmed by 0 bases and J by 8 bases, leaving 12 bases between them. From germline, CDR1 is LGHNA and CDR2 YSLEER. CDR3 in DNA: TGCGCCAGCAGCCAAGATCAAGGCGTTGTTACGCAGTATTTT. This sequence encodes CASSQDQGVVTQYF.

The V gene is TRBV29-1, the J gene TRBJ2-3; TRBD1 is a possible D gene (5 bases). Trimming took off 2 bases at V and 4 bases at J, with 10 bases between the two ends. The germline V gene has CDR1 SQVTM and CDR2 ANQGSEA. CDR3 length equals 13 residues. CDR3 nucleotide sequence: TGCAGCGTTGAATTAAGGGGCGCAGATACGCAGTATTTT. Translating it yields CSVELRGADTQYF.

V is TRBV28 and J is TRBJ1-5, with TRBD1 as a possible D gene (5 bases). V was clipped by 5 bases and J by 2 bases, with 10 bases between them. CDR1 and CDR2 (germline): MDHEN, SYDVKM. The CDR3 is made up of 14 amino acids. In DNA, the CDR3 is TGTGCCAGCAGTGAGGGGATTGGCAATCAGCCCCAGCATTTT. Amino acid sequence: CASSEGIGNQPQHF. The complete variable domain, with remaining parts taken from reference TRBV28 and TRBJ1-5, reads DVKVTQSSRYLVKRTGEKVFLECVQDMDHENMFWYRQDPGLGLRLIYFSYDVKMKEKGDIPEGYSVSREKKERFSLILESASTNQTSMYLCASSEGIGNQPQHFGDGTRLSIL.

The V gene is TRBV5-1, the J gene TRBJ1-5; D is possibly TRBD1 (5 bases). The V gene's germline CDR1 is SGHRS and CDR2 YFSETQ. The CDR3 runs to 14 residues. V was shortened by 4 bases and J by 4 bases, with 12 bases between the two germline ends. Here the CDR3 reads CASSLDSLNQPQHF. The CDR3 bases are TGCGCCAGCAGCCTCGACAGCCTAAATCAGCCCCAGCATTTT.

The chain carries TRBV28 and TRBJ1-1; TRBD1 might be the D (5 bases). V lost 3 bases and J 5 bases, leaving 10 bases between the germline ends. From germline, CDR1 is MDHEN and CDR2 SYDVKM. The CDR3 loop spans 13 amino acids. CDR3 residues: CASSLPGMTEAFF. The CDR3 DNA follows: TGTGCCAGCAGTTTGCCAGGGATGACTGAAGCTTTCTTT.

This chain connects TRBV5-1 to TRBJ2-5; D not resolved. This CDR3 is built from 10 residues. Germline V gene data show CDR1 as SGHRS and CDR2 as YFSETQ. The V gene lost 7 bases and the J gene lost 5 bases, with 6 bases spanning the gap. This CDR3 is CASSRETQYF. CDR3 bases: TGCGCCAGCTCCCGGGAGACCCAGTACTTC.

The gene calls are TRBV2 and TRBJ2-5; D perhaps matches TRBD2 (5 bases). The CDR3 is 11 amino acids. Trimming pared 8 bases from V and 7 bases from J, leaving 11 bases between. Germline V lookup: CDR1 SNHLY, CDR2 FYNNEI. The CDR3 spells CASGVGRTQYF. In DNA form, the CDR3 reads TGTGCCAGCGGCGTTGGGAGGACCCAGTACTTC.

This clone came up a few times. The chain links TRBV4-3 to TRBJ2-5; D gene ambiguous. The length of the CDR3 is 14 residues. CDR1 is LGHNA, CDR2 YSLEER, per germline. Deletions cut 5 bases from V and 5 bases from J, with 15 bases between. The CDR3 DNA reads TGCGCCAGCAGCAAGGGCGTGGAATCTGAGACCCAGTACTTC. It codes for CASSKGVESETQYF.

The genes are TRBV7-3 and TRBJ1-1, with TRBD1 as a possible D gene (6 bases). The germline V gene encodes CDR1 SGHTA and CDR2 FQGTGA. V was pared by 3 bases and J by 3 bases, with 8 bases between. This CDR3 is 13 amino acids long. The CDR3 is CASSLGGDTEAFF. Written as DNA, the CDR3 is TGTGCCAGCAGCTTGGGGGGCGACACTGAAGCTTTCTTT.

This clone was detected a few times. V gene TRBV6-6 combines with J gene TRBJ1-6, with TRBD1 matching 7 bases. Germline CDR1 is MNHNY and CDR2 is SVGAGI (reference sequence). J gave up 10 bases and V 6 bases, and 6 bases lay outside the gene matches. The CDR3 loop spans 13 amino acids. In DNA, the CDR3 is TGTGCCAGCAGCTTCGACAGGGACTCACCCCTCCACTTT. Translation gives CASSFDRDSPLHF.

The chain has TRBV6-6 and TRBJ2-1, with TRBD2 as a possible D gene (7 bases). Germline CDR1 and CDR2: MNHNY and SVGAGI (reference sequence). Trimming pared 7 bases from V and 4 bases from J, leaving 20 bases between. This CDR3 is built from 16 residues. The CDR3 reads CASTPSASGTYNEQFF. The CDR3 DNA follows: TGTGCCAGCACCCCTTCTGCCAGCGGGACATACAATGAGCAGTTCTTC.

This chain links TRBV30 with TRBJ1-2, with 8 bases that match TRBD1. Germline trimming cut 3 bases from V and 5 bases from J; bases unmatched to any gene: 5. Germline CDR1 reads GTSNPN; CDR2 reads SVGIG (reference sequence). The CDR3 contains 13 residues. The CDR3 loop is CAWSRDRPYGYTF. The CDR3 DNA reads as TGTGCCTGGAGCCGGGACAGGCCTTATGGCTACACCTTC.

In this sample, this clone turned up a few times. This sequence joins TRBV2 and TRBJ1-2, with D possibly TRBD1 on 5 matching bases. Germline V lookup: CDR1 SNHLY, CDR2 FYNNEI. CDR3 length equals 14 residues. V gave up 5 bases and J gave up 4 bases, with 14 bases separating them. The CDR3 bases are TGTGCCAGCAGTCCTGGGGACGGCTTCTATGGCTACACCTTC. Translation gives CASSPGDGFYGYTF.

The chain links TRBV7-9 to TRBJ1-6; unclear D gene. V was clipped by 5 bases and J by 5 bases, with 7 bases between them. This CDR3 comprises 13 residues. Germline V gene lookup returns CDR1 SEHNR and CDR2 FQNEAQ (reference sequence). DNA of the CDR3: TGTGCCAGCAGCCCCTGGGATAATTCACCCCTCCACTTT. Its protein product is CASSPWDNSPLHF.

V is TRBV30 and J is TRBJ1-2; 8 bases align to TRBD1. Germline V gives CDR1 GTSNPN, CDR2 SVGIG (reference sequence). The CDR3 is made up of 14 amino acids. V shed 4 bases, J shed 4 bases, and the junction held 8 bases outside the gene matches. CDR3 sequence reads: CAWTQGARSYGYTF. CDR3 DNA: TGTGCCTGGACTCAGGGGGCGAGGTCCTATGGCTACACCTTC.

This sequence joins TRBV5-1 and TRBJ1-4, with D unresolved. The CDR3 runs 14 residues. Germline CDR1 reads SGHRS; CDR2 reads YFSETQ. The V and J ends lost 2 bases and 7 bases respectively, with 12 bases between them. The CDR3 here is CASSFGRTGEKLFF. As DNA, the CDR3 is TGCGCCAGCAGCTTTGGACGGACGGGTGAAAAACTGTTTTTT.

The chain carries TRBV15 and TRBJ1-1; no reliable D call. Germline values: CDR1 LNHNV, CDR2 YYDKDF (reference sequence). V lost 4 bases, J lost 9 bases, and 18 bases lay in between. CDR3 length: 14 residues. Here the CDR3 DNA reads TGTGCCACCAGCACCCAAAAGAGGGAGTCGCAAGCTTTCTTT. Translation gives CATSTQKRESQAFF.